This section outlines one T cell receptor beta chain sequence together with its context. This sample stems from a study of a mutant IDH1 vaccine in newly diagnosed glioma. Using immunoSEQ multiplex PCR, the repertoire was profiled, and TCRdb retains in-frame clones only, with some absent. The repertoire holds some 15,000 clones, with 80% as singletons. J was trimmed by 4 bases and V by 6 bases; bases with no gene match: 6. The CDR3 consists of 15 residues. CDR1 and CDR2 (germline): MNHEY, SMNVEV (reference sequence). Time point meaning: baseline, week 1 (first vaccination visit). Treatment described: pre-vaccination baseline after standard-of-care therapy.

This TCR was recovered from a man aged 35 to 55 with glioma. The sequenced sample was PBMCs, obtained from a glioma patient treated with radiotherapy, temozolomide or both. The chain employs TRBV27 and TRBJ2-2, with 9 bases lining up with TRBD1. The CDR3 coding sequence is TGTGCCAGCAGGAGGGGACAGGGTGGCACCGGGGAGCTGTTTTTT. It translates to CASRRGQGGTGELFF.